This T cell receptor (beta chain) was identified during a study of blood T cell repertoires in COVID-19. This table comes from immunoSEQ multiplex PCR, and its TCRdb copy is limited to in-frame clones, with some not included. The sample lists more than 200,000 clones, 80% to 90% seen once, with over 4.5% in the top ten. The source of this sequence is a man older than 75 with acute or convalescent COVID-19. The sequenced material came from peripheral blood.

CDR3 DNA sequence: TGTGCCAGCAGTTCGACAGGGGAGGGCAATCAGCCCCAGCATTTT. It is translated as CASSSTGEGNQPQHF. The V gene is TRBV27, the J gene TRBJ1-5; 8 bases line up with TRBD1. Germline V CDR1 and CDR2: MNHEY, SMNVEV (reference sequence). Losses at the gene ends were 4 bases for V and 2 bases for J; bases not matched to a gene: 4. The CDR3 covers 15 residues.